The source of this T cell receptor (beta chain) is a study of blood T cell repertoires in COVID-19. About the research overall: The United States, Italy and Spain were the sources of the acute and convalescent COVID-19 samples. PBMCs, B-cell-depleted T cells, or T cells provided the cDNA or gDNA that made up the material.

In germline, CDR1 is SEHNR, CDR2 FQNEAQ (reference sequence). CDR3 length: 16 amino acids. V trimming: 0 bases; J trimming: 5 bases; junction bases outside the gene matches: 5. Original processing methods: Nucleated cell counts were estimated from reference gene primer amplification. Assay: immunoSEQ multiplex PCR; the TCRdb copy retains only in-frame clones and omits some. V, J and clone size derive from that table, while D and trimming were established from the DNA sequence. This sample has approximately 110,000 clones, with around nine tenths found just once. The sequenced sample consisted of peripheral blood. The gene calls are TRBV7-9 and TRBJ1-2, with 11 nucleotides matching TRBD1. This clonotype originated in a woman aged 70-85 years who had recovered from COVID-19. CDR3 nucleotides: TGTGCCAGCAGCTTAGCGGAGGACAGGGGGCCTTATGGCTACACCTTC. Its translation: CASSLAEDRGPYGYTF.